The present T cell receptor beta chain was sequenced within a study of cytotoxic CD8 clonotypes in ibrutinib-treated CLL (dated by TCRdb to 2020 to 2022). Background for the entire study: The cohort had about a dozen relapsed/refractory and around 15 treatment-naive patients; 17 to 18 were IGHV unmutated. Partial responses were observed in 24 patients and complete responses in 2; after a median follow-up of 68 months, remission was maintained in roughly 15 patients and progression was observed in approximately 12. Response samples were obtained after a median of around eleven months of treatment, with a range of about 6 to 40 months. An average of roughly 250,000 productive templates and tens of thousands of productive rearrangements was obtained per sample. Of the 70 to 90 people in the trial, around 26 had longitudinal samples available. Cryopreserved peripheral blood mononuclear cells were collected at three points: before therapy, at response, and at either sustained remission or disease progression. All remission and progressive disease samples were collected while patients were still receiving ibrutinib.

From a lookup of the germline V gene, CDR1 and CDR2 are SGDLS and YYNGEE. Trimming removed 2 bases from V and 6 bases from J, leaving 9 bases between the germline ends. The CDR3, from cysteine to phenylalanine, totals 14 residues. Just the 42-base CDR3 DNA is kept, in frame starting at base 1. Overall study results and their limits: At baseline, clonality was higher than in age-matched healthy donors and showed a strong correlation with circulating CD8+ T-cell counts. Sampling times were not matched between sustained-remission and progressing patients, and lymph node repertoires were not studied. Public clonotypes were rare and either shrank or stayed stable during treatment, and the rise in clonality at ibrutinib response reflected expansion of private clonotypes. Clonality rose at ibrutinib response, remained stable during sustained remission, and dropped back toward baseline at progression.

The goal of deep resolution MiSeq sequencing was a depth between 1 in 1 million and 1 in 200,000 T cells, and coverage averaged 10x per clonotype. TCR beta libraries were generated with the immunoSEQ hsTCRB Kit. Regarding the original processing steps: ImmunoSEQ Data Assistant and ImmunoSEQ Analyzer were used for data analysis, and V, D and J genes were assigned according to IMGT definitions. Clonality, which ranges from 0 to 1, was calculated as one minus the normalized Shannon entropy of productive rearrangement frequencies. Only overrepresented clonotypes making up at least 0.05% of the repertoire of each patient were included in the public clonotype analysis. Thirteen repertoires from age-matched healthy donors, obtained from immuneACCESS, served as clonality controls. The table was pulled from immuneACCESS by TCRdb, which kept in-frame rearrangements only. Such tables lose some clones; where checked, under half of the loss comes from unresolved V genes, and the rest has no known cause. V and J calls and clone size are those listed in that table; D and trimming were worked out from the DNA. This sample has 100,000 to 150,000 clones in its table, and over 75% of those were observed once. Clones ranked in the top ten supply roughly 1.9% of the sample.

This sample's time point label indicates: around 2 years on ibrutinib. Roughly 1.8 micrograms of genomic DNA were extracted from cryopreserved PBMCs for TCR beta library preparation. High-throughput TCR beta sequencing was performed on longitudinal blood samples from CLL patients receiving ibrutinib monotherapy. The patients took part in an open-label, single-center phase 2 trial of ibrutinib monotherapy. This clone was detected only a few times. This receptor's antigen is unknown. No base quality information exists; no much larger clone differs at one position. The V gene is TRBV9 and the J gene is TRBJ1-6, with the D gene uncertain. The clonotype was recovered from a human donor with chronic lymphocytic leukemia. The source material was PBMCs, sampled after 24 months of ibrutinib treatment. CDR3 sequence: CASSVQTSNSPLHF. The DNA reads TGTGCCAGCAGCGTCCAGACGTCTAATTCACCCCTCCACTTT. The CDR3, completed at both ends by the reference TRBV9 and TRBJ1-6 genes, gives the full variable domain DSGVTQTPKHLITATGQRVTLRCSPRSGDLSVYWYQQSLDQGLQFLIQYYNGEERAKGNILERFSAQQFPDLHSELNLSSLELGDSALYFCASSVQTSNSPLHFGNGTRLTVT.